The 8 T cell receptor beta chains below were found in one sample sequenced in a study of tumor-infiltrating lymphocytes in primary liver carcinoma. Starting from 450 to 500 ng of total RNA, TCR beta cDNA was produced with a primer in the constant region. A slightly modified ARM-PCR protocol with three nested multiplex PCR rounds produced these TCR beta libraries. Two initial PCR rounds of around 10 cycles each paired TRBV1-TRBV30 forward primers with a C-beta reverse primer. MiXCR was run by TCRdb on the multiplex PCR reads, yielding one entry per CDR3 protein. The sample carries fewer than 70,000 distinct CDR3 sequences, about two thirds recorded once. The source material, 20-30 mg of unsorted bulk tissue, was used to co-extract RNA and DNA. Source material: liver tumor tissue from sampling region 2. As for subset: tumor region T2, inferior pole. These receptors all stem from a man aged 40-49 years with primary liver carcinoma and hepatitis B virus infection.

Of note for this clonotype: The junction and the germline gene differ at one end; a read error may be behind it. The chain is built from TRBV5-4 and TRBJ1-4; 7 bases agree with TRBD1. Germline CDR1 is SGHNT and CDR2 is YYREEE (reference sequence). The CDR3 is 18 amino acids. As DNA, the CDR3 is TGTGCCAGCAACTTGGCTCGGGACAGCAATACGGCTCATGAAAAACTGTTTTTT. Its translation is CASNLARDSNTAHEKLFF.

About this clonotype itself: Mismatch with germline at one junction end may stem from a read error. The chain couples TRBV24-1 to TRBJ2-1, with D possibly TRBD1 on 5 matching bases. Germline V lookup: CDR1 KGHDR, CDR2 SFDVKD. This CDR3 has 16 residues. CDR3 protein: CATSGSARTSYNEQFF. The DNA for the CDR3 is TGTGCCACCAGTGGTTCCGCCAGGACAAGTTACAATGAGCAATTCTTC.

There are many counts of this clonotype. The CDR3 sequence is CAIRQGGTDTQYF. DNA for the CDR3: TGTGCCATACGACAGGGAGGCACAGATACGCAGTATTTT. The chain recombines TRBV12-3 or TRBV12-4 with TRBJ2-3, with TRBD1 matching 7 bases. Trimming cost V 10 bases and J 1 base; bases outside gene matches: 5. The CDR3 length is 13 residues.

A word on this clonotype: This may arise from a read error, as a much more abundant clone is one base away. The J gene is TRBJ2-1, the V gene TRBV30; D may be TRBD2 (5 bases). This CDR3 comprises 14 residues. Germline lookup yields CDR1 GTSNPN and CDR2 SVGIG (reference sequence). This CDR3 is CAGRRASAQNEQFF. The CDR3 DNA sequence: TGTGCCGGGAGAAGGGCGTCTGCGCAGAATGAGCAGTTCTTC.

The chain has TRBV10-2 and TRBJ2-3; D uncertain. The CDR3 runs 16 residues. Trimming left V 4 bases short and J 2 bases short, with 16 bases between. Per germline, CDR1 WSHSY and CDR2 SAAADI. The CDR3 DNA reads as TGCGCCAGCAGTGTTGGATTCCCGAGAAACACAGATACGCAGTATTTT. This encodes CASSVGFPRNTDTQYF.

Concerning this clonotype itself: This clone may be a read error of a much larger clone one base away. The genes are TRBV7-9 and TRBJ2-5; D might be TRBD1 (6 bases). V was pared by 2 bases and J by 1 base, with 11 bases between. The CDR3 totals 15 residues. CDR1 and CDR2 from the germline V gene are SEHNR and FQNEAQ (reference sequence). The CDR3 nucleotides read TGTGCCAGCAGCTTACACACAGGGAGCCAAGAGACCCAGTACTTC. It is translated as CASSLHTGSQETQYF.

About this clonotype itself: At one end the junction does not follow the germline gene, possibly because of a read error. In DNA form, the CDR3 reads TGTGCCAGCAGCCCCCTGACAGGGGCTGACACTGAAGCTTCCTTT. Translated, it gives CASSPLTGADTEASF. The chain uses TRBV11-2 and TRBJ1-1; 8 bases are shared with TRBD1. Germline CDR1 reads SGHAT; CDR2 reads FQNNGV. CDR3 length equals 15 residues.

As for this clonotype: Given the absence of the conserved phenylalanine or tryptophan at the CDR3 end, a read error is likely. The chain combines TRBV11-3 with TRBJ2-5; D gene uncertain. The length of the CDR3 is 13 residues. In germline, CDR1 is SGHNT, CDR2 YENEEA. CDR3 in DNA: TGTACCAGCAGCTGGGAATCCCAAGAGACCCAGTACTCC. Its translation: CTSSWESQETQYS.